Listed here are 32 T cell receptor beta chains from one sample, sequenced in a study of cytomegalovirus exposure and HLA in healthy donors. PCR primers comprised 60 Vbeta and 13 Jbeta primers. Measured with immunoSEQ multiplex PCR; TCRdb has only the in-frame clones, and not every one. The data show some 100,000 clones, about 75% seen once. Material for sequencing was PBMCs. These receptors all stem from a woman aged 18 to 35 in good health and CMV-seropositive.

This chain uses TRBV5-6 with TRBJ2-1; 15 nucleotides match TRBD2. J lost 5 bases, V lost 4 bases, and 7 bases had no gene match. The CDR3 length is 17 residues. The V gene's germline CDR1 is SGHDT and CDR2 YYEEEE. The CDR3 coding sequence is TGTGCCAGCAGCCCGGGACTAGCGGGAGGTAAAAACAATGAGCAGTTCTTC. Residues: CASSPGLAGGKNNEQFF.

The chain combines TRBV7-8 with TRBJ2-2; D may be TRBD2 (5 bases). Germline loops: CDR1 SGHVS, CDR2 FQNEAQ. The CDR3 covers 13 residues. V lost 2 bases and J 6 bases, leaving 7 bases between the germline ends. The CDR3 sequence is CASSLILAGELFF. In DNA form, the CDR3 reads TGTGCCAGCAGCTTAATACTAGCCGGGGAGCTGTTTTTT.

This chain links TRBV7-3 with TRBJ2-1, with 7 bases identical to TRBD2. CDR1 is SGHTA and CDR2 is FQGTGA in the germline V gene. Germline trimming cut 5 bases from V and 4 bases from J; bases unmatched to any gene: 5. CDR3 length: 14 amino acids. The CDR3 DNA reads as TGTGCCAGCAGCGGCGGGGGTTCTTACAATGAGCAGTTCTTC. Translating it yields CASSGGGSYNEQFF.

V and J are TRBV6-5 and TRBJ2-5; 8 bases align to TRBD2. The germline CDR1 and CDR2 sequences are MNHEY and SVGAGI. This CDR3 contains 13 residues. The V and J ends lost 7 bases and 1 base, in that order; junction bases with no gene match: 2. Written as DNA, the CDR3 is TGTGCCAGCATTAGCGGGACCCAAGAGACCCAGTACTTC. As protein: CASISGTQETQYF.

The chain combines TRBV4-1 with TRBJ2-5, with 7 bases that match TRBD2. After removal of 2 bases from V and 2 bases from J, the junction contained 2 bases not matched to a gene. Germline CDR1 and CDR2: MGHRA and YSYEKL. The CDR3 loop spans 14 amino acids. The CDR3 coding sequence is TGCGCCAGCAGCCAACCAGCGGGACAAGAGACCCAGTACTTC. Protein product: CASSQPAGQETQYF.

This CDR3 is CASSLSPGAMETQYF. The CDR3 DNA sequence: TGTGCCAGCAGCTTATCCCCGGGAGCGATGGAGACCCAGTACTTC. This rearrangement joins TRBV7-3 to TRBJ2-5, with D tentatively TRBD2 (6 bases). CDR1 is SGHTA and CDR2 is FQGTGA in the germline V gene. V was pared by 2 bases and J by 5 bases, with 15 bases between. This CDR3 comprises 15 residues.

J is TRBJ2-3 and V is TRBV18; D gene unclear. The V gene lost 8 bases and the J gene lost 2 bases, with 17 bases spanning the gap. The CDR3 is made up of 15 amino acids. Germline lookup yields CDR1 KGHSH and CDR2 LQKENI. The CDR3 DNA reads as TGTGCCAGCCAGACTGGTCCGGCGCCCACAGATACGCAGTATTTT. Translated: CASQTGPAPTDTQYF.

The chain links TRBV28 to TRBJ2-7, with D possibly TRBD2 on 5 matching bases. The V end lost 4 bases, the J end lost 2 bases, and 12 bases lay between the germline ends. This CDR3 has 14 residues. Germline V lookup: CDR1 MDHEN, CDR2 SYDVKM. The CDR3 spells CASSSPGRAYEQYF. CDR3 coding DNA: TGTGCCAGCAGTTCCCCGGGAAGAGCCTACGAGCAGTACTTC.

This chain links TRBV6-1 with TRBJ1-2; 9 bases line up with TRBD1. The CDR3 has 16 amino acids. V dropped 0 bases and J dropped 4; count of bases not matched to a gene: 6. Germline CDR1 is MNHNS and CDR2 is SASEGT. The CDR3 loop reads CASSEAGTGLPYGYTF. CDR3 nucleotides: TGTGCCAGCAGTGAAGCCGGGACAGGGCTGCCCTATGGCTACACCTTC.

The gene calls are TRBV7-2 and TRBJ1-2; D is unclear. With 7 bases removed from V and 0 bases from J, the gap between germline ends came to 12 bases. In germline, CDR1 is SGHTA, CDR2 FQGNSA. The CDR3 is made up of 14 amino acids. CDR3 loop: CASNSGSSNYGYTF. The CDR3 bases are TGTGCCAGCAACAGTGGCAGTTCTAACTATGGCTACACCTTC.

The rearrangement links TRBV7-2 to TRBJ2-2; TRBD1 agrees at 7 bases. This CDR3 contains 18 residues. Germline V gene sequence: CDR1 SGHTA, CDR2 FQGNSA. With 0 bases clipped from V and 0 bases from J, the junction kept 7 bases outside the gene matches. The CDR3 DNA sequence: TGTGCCAGCAGCTTAGCGTGGACAGGCATAGCGAACACCGGGGAGCTGTTTTTT. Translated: CASSLAWTGIANTGELFF.

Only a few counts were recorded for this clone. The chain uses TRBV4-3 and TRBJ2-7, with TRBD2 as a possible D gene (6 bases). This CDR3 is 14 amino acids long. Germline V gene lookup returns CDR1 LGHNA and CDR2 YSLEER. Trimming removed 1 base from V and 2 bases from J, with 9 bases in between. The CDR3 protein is CASSQAPSAYEQYF. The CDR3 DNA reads TGCGCCAGCAGCCAAGCTCCTAGCGCCTACGAGCAGTACTTC.

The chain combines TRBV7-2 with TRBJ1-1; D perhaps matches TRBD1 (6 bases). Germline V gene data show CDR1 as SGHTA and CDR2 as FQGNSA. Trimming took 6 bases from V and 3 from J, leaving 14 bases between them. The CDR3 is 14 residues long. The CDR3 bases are TGTGCCAGCAGGCAAAAAACAGGGTACACTGAAGCTTTCTTT. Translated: CASRQKTGYTEAFF.

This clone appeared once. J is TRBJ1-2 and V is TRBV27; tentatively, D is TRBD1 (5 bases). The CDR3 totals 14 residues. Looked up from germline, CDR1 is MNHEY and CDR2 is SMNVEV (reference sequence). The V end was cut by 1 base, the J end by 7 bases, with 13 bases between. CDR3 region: CASSLYTGGAGYTF. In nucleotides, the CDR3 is TGTGCCAGCAGTTTATACACGGGGGGTGCTGGCTACACCTTC.

The CDR3 reads CASTSATSYNEQFF. As DNA, the CDR3 is TGTGCCAGCACTTCAGCGACCTCCTACAATGAGCAGTTCTTC. The chain links TRBV28 to TRBJ2-1; no clear D gene. The germline V and J ends were trimmed by 7 bases and 0 bases, with 10 bases remaining between them. Germline values: CDR1 MDHEN, CDR2 SYDVKM. The CDR3 is 14 residues long.

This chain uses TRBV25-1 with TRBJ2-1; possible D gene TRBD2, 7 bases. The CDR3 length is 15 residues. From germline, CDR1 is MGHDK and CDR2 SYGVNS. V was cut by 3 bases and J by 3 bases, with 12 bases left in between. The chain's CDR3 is CASSDGGRGYNEQFF. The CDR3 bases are TGTGCCAGCAGTGACGGGGGGCGGGGCTACAATGAGCAGTTCTTC.

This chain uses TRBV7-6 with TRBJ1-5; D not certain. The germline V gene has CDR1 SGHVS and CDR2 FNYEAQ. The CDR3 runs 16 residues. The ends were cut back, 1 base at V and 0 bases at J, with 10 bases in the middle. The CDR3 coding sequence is TGTGCCAGCAGCTTAGATGCGGGGAGTAGCAATCAGCCCCAGCATTTT. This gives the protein CASSLDAGSSNQPQHF.

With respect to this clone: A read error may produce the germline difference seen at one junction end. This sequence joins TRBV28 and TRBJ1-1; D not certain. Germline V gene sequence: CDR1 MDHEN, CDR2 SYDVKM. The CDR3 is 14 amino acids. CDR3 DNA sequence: TGTGCCAGAAGTTTCAGTTCCATGAACACTGAAGCTTTCTTT. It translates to CARSFSSMNTEAFF.

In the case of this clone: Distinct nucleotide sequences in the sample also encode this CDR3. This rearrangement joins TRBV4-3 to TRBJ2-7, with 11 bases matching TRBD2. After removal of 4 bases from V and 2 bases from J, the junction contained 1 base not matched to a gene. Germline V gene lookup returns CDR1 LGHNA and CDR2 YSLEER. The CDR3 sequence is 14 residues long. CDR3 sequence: CASSPTSGTYEQYF. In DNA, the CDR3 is TGCGCCAGCAGCCCGACTAGCGGGACCTACGAGCAGTACTTC.

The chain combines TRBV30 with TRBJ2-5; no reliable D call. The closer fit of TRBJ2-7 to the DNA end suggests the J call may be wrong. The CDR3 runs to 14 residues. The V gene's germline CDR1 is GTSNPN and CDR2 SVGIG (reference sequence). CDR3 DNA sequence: TGTGCCTGGAGTCTAGACCACGAATTTTACGAGCAGTACTTC. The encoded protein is CAWSLDHEFYEQYF.

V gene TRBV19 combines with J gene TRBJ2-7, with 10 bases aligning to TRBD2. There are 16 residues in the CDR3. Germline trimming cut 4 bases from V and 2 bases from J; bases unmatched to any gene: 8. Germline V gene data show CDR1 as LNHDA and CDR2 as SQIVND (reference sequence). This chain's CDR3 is CASSTGGTSGAYEQYF. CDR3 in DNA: TGTGCCAGTAGTACGGGGGGCACTAGCGGGGCCTACGAGCAGTACTTC.

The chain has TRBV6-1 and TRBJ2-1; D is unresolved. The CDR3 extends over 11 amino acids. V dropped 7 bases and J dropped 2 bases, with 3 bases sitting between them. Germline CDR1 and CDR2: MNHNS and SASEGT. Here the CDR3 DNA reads TGTGCCAGCACTACCTACAATGAGCAGTTCTTC. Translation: CASTTYNEQFF.

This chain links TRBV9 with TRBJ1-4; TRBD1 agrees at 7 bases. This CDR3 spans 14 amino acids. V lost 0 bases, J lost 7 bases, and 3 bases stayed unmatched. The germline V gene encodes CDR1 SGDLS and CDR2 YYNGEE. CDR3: CASSVVGTAEKLFF. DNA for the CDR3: TGTGCCAGCAGCGTAGTTGGGACAGCTGAAAAACTGTTTTTT.

Here the CDR3 reads CASSEGDGGNQPQHF. The DNA for the CDR3 is TGTGCCAGCAGCGAGGGGGACGGGGGCAATCAGCCCCAGCATTTT. This chain joins TRBV4-2 and TRBJ1-5; D may be TRBD1 (6 bases). Trimming left V 5 bases short and J 2 bases short, with 13 bases between. The CDR3 has 15 amino acids. Germline V CDR1 and CDR2: LGHNA, YNFKEQ.

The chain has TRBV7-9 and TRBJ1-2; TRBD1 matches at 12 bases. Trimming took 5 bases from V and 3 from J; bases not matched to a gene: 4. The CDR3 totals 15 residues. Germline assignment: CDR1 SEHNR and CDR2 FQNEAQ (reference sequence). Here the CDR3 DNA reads TGTGCCAGCAGCCAAGGGACAGGGGGCGACTATGGCTACACCTTC. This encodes CASSQGTGGDYGYTF.

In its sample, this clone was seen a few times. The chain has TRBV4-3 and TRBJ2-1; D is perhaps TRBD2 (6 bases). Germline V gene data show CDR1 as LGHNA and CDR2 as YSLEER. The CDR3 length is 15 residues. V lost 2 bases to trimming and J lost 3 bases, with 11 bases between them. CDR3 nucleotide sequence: TGCGCCAGCAGCCAAACTCCTAGCGACTACAATGAGCAGTTCTTC. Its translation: CASSQTPSDYNEQFF.

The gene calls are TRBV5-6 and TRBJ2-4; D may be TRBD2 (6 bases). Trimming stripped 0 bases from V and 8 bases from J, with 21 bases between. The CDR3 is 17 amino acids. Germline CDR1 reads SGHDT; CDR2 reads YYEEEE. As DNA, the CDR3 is TGTGCCAGCAGCTTGGCCCCCAGTTCTGGGGGGACGGACATTCAGTACTTC. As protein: CASSLAPSSGGTDIQYF. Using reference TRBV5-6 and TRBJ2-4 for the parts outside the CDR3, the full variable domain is DAGVTQSPTHLIKTRGQQVTLRCSPKSGHDTVSWYQQALGQGPQFIFQYYEEEERQRGNFPDRFSGHQFPNYSSELNVNALLLGDSALYLCASSLAPSSGGTDIQYFGAGTRLSVL.

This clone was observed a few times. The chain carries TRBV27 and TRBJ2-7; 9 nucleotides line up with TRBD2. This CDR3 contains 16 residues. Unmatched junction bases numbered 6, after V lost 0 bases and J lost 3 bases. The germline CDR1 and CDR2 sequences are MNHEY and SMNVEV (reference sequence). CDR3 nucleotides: TGTGCCAGCAGTTTATCGGCTAGCGGGGAAATCTACGAGCAGTACTTC. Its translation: CASSLSASGEIYEQYF.

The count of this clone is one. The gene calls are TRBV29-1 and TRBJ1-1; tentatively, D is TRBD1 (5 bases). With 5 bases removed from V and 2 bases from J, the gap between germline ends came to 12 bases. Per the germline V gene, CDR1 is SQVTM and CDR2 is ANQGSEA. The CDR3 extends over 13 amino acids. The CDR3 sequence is CSVSTTVNTEAFF. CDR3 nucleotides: TGCAGCGTTTCGACGACAGTCAACACTGAAGCTTTCTTT.

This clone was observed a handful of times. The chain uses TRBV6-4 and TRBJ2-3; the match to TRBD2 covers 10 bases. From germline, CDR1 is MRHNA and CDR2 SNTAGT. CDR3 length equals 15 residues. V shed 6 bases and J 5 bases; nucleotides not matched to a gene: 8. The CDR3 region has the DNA TGTGCCAGCAGGCCCAGCGGGAGGGAAGGAGATACGCAGTATTTT. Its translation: CASRPSGREGDTQYF.

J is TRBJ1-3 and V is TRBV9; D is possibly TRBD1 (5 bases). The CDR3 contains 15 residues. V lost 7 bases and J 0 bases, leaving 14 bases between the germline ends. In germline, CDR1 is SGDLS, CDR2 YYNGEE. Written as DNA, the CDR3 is TGTGCCAGCGCCAAGGGGCTGATCTCTGGAAACACCATATATTTT. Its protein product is CASAKGLISGNTIYF.

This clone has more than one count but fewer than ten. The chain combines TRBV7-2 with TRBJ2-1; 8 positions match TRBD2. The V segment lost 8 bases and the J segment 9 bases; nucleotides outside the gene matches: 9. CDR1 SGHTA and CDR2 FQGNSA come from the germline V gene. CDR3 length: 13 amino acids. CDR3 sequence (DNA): TGTGCCAGCCGAGGGACTAGTTTTATTGAGCAGTTCTTC. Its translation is CASRGTSFIEQFF.